The 32 T cell receptor beta chains given below trace back to one sample, sequenced in a study of identifying expanded T cells in peripheral blood. Data came from immunoSEQ multiplex PCR; TCRdb stores just in-frame clones and leaves some out. Among some 76,000 clones, roughly 90% were seen once, and the ten largest hold about 3.3%. Sequenced material: blood. The receptors were sampled from a person between 18 and 69 years old in good health.

V and J are TRBV29-1 and TRBJ2-5; 8 bases are a match to TRBD1. Germline CDR1 reads SQVTM; CDR2 reads ANQGSEA. CDR3 length: 12 amino acids. The V gene end was trimmed by 7 bases and the J gene end by 5 bases; junction bases not matched to a gene: 6. The CDR3, as DNA: TGCAGCGCTGACAGGGGACGGGAGACCCAGTACTTC. Amino acid sequence: CSADRGRETQYF. Using reference TRBV29-1 and TRBJ2-5 for the parts outside the CDR3, the full variable domain is SAVISQKPSRDICQRGTSLTIQCQVDSQVTMMFWYRQQPGQSLTLIATANQGSEATYESGFVIDKFPISRPNLTFSTLTVSNMSPEDSSIYLCSADRGRETQYFGPGTRLLVL.

V gene TRBV5-4 combines with J gene TRBJ2-7, with TRBD2 as a possible D gene (5 bases). Trimming cost V 1 base and J 5 bases, with 16 bases left between them. This CDR3 has 15 amino acids. CDR1 and CDR2 from the germline V gene are SGHNT and YYREEE (reference sequence). CDR3 amino acids: CASSLRTGPGDEQYF. For the CDR3, the DNA is TGTGCCAGCAGCTTGCGGACGGGCCCCGGGGACGAGCAGTACTTC. The complete variable domain, with remaining parts taken from reference TRBV5-4 and TRBJ2-7, reads ETGVTQSPTHLIKTRGQQVTLRCSSQSGHNTVSWYQQALGQGPQFIFQYYREEENGRGNFPPRFSGLQFPNYSSELNVNALELDDSALYLCASSLRTGPGDEQYFGPGTRLTVT.

The chain employs TRBV27 and TRBJ2-3; the D is unclear. In germline, CDR1 is MNHEY, CDR2 SMNVEV (reference sequence). V dropped 10 bases and J dropped 2 bases, with 16 bases sitting between them. The CDR3 covers 14 residues. The CDR3 DNA is TGTGCCACAGCAGACCAAAAAGCCACAGATACGCAGTATTTT. It yields the protein CATADQKATDTQYF.

The chain carries TRBV15 and TRBJ1-2; no clear D. V lost 6 bases and J lost 0, with 11 bases in between. This CDR3 spans 14 amino acids. Germline lookup yields CDR1 LNHNV and CDR2 YYDKDF (reference sequence). CDR3 region: CATRGGETNYGYTF. DNA for the CDR3: TGTGCCACCAGGGGTGGCGAGACTAACTATGGCTACACCTTC.

This clone appeared a single time. This chain uses TRBV6-5 with TRBJ2-5; 7 bases are a match to TRBD2. Looked up from germline, CDR1 is MNHEY and CDR2 is SVGAGI. The CDR3 length is 14 residues. The V gene end was trimmed by 7 bases and the J gene end by 5 bases; junction bases not matched to a gene: 10. CDR3 sequence reads: CASTQWQGGETQYF. The CDR3 DNA reads TGTGCCAGCACCCAGTGGCAGGGAGGGGAGACCCAGTACTTC.

This clone appeared a single time. The J gene is TRBJ2-7, the V gene TRBV6-1; D may correspond to TRBD1 or TRBD2 (6 bases each). Trimming took 2 bases from V and 2 from J, leaving 10 bases between them. There are 14 residues in the CDR3. Germline loops: CDR1 MNHNS, CDR2 SASEGT. The CDR3 DNA sequence: TGTGCCAGCAGTGAACTGGGGGGCCCCTACGAGCAGTACTTC. Protein sequence: CASSELGGPYEQYF.

The V gene is TRBV12-5, the J gene TRBJ1-1, with a weak D call TRBD1 (6 bases). V was shortened by 9 bases and J by 0 bases, with 11 bases between the two germline ends. In germline, CDR1 is LGHNT, CDR2 FRNRAP. The CDR3 runs 13 residues. The CDR3 region is CASGTFMNTEAFF. CDR3 coding DNA: TGTGCTAGCGGGACATTTATGAACACTGAAGCTTTCTTT.

The V gene is TRBV9, the J gene TRBJ2-7; no reliable D call. Trimming stripped 2 bases from V and 6 bases from J, with 12 bases between. The V gene's germline CDR1 is SGDLS and CDR2 YYNGEE. This CDR3 has 13 residues. Written as DNA, the CDR3 is TGTGCCAGCAGCGTGGAATGGCGTAGCGAGCAGTACTTC. It is translated as CASSVEWRSEQYF.

J is TRBJ1-5 and V is TRBV4-2; 10 bases are a match to TRBD1. V lost 0 bases, J lost 7 bases, and 3 bases stayed unmatched. In germline, CDR1 is LGHNA, CDR2 YNFKEQ. CDR3 length: 15 residues. CDR3 DNA: TGTGCCAGCAGCCAAGAAGGGACAGGGGTACAGCCCCAGCATTTT. Translating it yields CASSQEGTGVQPQHF.

The chain combines TRBV30 with TRBJ2-7; 10 positions agree with TRBD1. Germline V gives CDR1 GTSNPN, CDR2 SVGIG (reference sequence). V shed 4 bases and J 2 bases; nucleotides not matched to a gene: 5. CDR3 length: 14 residues. This CDR3 reads CAWNAGTGAYEQYF. The DNA of the CDR3 is TGTGCCTGGAATGCCGGGACAGGGGCCTACGAGCAGTACTTC.

Regarding this clone: No conserved phenylalanine or tryptophan ends this CDR3, so it is likely a read error. This sequence joins TRBV5-4 and TRBJ1-2; D unclear. V was clipped by 4 bases and J by 2 bases, with 12 bases between them. The germline V gene encodes CDR1 SGHNT and CDR2 YYREEE (reference sequence). This CDR3 spans 14 amino acids. The CDR3 DNA reads as TGTGCCAGCAGCCAAGACATCGGGAACTATGGCTACACCCTC. Amino acid sequence: CASSQDIGNYGYTL.

The V and J genes are TRBV30 and TRBJ1-1; D is undetermined. Germline V gene sequence: CDR1 GTSNPN, CDR2 SVGIG (reference sequence). Between the trimmed V and J ends, which lost 1 base and 7 bases, there was a span of 16 bases. This CDR3 is 14 amino acids long. The CDR3 nucleotides are TGTGCCTGGAGTGCCGGACGGACCGGGAGTGAAGCTTTCTTT. Amino acid sequence: CAWSAGRTGSEAFF. Using reference TRBV30 and TRBJ1-1 for the parts outside the CDR3, the full variable domain is SQTIHQWPATLVQPVGSPLSLECTVEGTSNPNLYWYRQAAGRGLQLLFYSVGIGQISSEVPQNLSASRPQDRQFILSSKKLLLSDSGFYLCAWSAGRTGSEAFFGQGTRLTVV.

The genes are TRBV7-3 and TRBJ1-1; D is uncertain. Trimming pared 3 bases from V and 2 bases from J, leaving 7 bases between. CDR3 length equals 13 residues. CDR1 and CDR2 (germline): SGHTA, FQGTGA. The CDR3 protein is CASSFEVNTEAFF. In DNA form, the CDR3 reads TGTGCCAGCAGCTTTGAGGTTAACACTGAAGCTTTCTTT.

The gene calls are TRBV30 and TRBJ2-5; the match to TRBD1 covers 8 bases. Germline V gene sequence: CDR1 GTSNPN, CDR2 SVGIG (reference sequence). Unmatched junction bases numbered 2, after V lost 4 bases and J lost 1 base. The CDR3 has 13 residues. The CDR3 sequence: CAWKDRAQETQYF. The CDR3 DNA is TGTGCCTGGAAGGACAGGGCCCAAGAGACCCAGTACTTC.

The chain carries TRBV28 and TRBJ1-2; 9 bases align to TRBD1. Trimming at V came to 0 bases and at J to 6 bases, leaving 8 bases not matched to a gene. CDR1 and CDR2 from the germline V gene are MDHEN and SYDVKM. The CDR3 contains 16 residues. The CDR3 spells CASSLWSTGGANGYTF. CDR3 nucleotide sequence: TGTGCCAGCAGTTTATGGAGCACAGGGGGCGCGAATGGCTACACCTTC.

The V call is TRBV14, the J call TRBJ2-3, with 7 bases identical to TRBD2. The CDR3 contains 17 residues. The germline gives CDR1 SGHDN, CDR2 FVKESK. The V segment lost 0 bases and the J segment 1 base; nucleotides outside the gene matches: 7. The CDR3 DNA follows: TGTGCCAGCAGCCAAGATCTGGCGGGGGTTGGCACAGATACGCAGTATTTT. It encodes CASSQDLAGVGTDTQYF.

The rearrangement uses TRBV10-3 and TRBJ2-3; D is perhaps TRBD1 or TRBD2 (6 bases each). The CDR3 has 16 residues. V lost 0 bases, J lost 2 bases, and 12 bases lay in between. Germline V gives CDR1 ENHRY, CDR2 SYGVKD. The DNA for the CDR3 is TGTGCCATCAGTGAGTCGAGCCGGGGGCCCACAGATACGCAGTATTTT. Protein product: CAISESSRGPTDTQYF.

This rearrangement joins TRBV7-8 to TRBJ1-1; D is unresolved. V gave up 1 base and J gave up 6 bases, with 9 bases separating them. CDR3 length: 13 residues. In germline, CDR1 is SGHVS, CDR2 FQNEAQ. CDR3 region: CASSLVNAAEAFF. CDR3 DNA sequence: TGTGCCAGCAGCTTAGTAAATGCCGCTGAAGCTTTCTTT.

The rearrangement uses TRBV6-1 and TRBJ2-7; 7 positions agree with TRBD2. After removal of 5 bases from V and 7 bases from J, the junction contained 8 bases not matched to a gene. Germline V gene sequence: CDR1 MNHNS, CDR2 SASEGT. The CDR3 length is 13 residues. CDR3 residues: CASSRELGGEQYF. The CDR3 DNA sequence: TGTGCCAGCAGTCGTGAATTGGGGGGGGAGCAGTACTTC.

The chain's CDR3 is CASSPNPINEQFF. The CDR3 coding sequence is TGTGCCAGCAGCCCCAACCCCATCAATGAGCAGTTCTTC. V usage is TRBV11-3 and J usage is TRBJ2-1; D gene unclear. The germline V and J ends were trimmed by 5 bases and 6 bases, with 11 bases remaining between them. This CDR3 contains 13 residues. Germline-derived CDR1 and CDR2 are SGHNT and YENEEA.

The chain combines TRBV5-1 with TRBJ2-6; no reliable D call. V dropped 2 bases and J dropped 4 bases, with 13 bases sitting between them. The CDR3 has 16 residues. Germline V CDR1 and CDR2: SGHRS, YFSETQ. The CDR3 DNA is TGCGCCAGCAGCTTAGACCCCTTTGGAGGGGCCAACGTCCTGACTTTC. Translating gives CASSLDPFGGANVLTF.

The chain employs TRBV10-3 and TRBJ1-2; TRBD1 matches 8 bases. Trimming cost V 6 bases and J 4 bases; bases outside gene matches: 4. Germline lookup yields CDR1 ENHRY and CDR2 SYGVKD. CDR3 length: 13 residues. The CDR3 coding sequence is TGTGCCATCAGCGACAGGGGTGTCTATGGCTACACCTTC. This sequence encodes CAISDRGVYGYTF.

This clone has only one observation. This rearrangement joins TRBV6-1 to TRBJ2-7; 7 nucleotides match TRBD1. The germline CDR1 and CDR2 sequences are MNHNS and SASEGT. The CDR3 is made up of 12 amino acids. V trimming: 8 bases; J trimming: 4 bases; junction bases outside the gene matches: 5. The CDR3 DNA reads TGTGCCAGCGGACAGGACTTGTACGAGCAGTACTTC. It translates to CASGQDLYEQYF.

The J gene is TRBJ1-1, the V gene TRBV5-6; 8 bases match TRBD1. Germline assignment: CDR1 SGHDT and CDR2 YYEEEE. Trimming removed 3 bases from V and 6 bases from J; junction bases left unmatched: 10. CDR3 length: 15 residues. The CDR3 DNA reads as TGTGCCAGCAGCTCGGGCGGACAGGGTTCGCCTGAAGCTTTCTTT. Amino acids: CASSSGGQGSPEAFF.

The genes are TRBV19 and TRBJ1-5, with no clear D. From germline, CDR1 is LNHDA and CDR2 SQIVND (reference sequence). The CDR3 sequence is 14 residues long. V was pared by 3 bases and J by 3 bases, with 9 bases between. The CDR3 sequence is CASSMSGFNQPQHF. The CDR3 DNA reads as TGTGCCAGTAGTATGTCTGGGTTCAATCAGCCCCAGCATTTT.

The chain couples TRBV11-2 to TRBJ2-5; the D is unclear. Deletions cut 5 bases from V and 5 bases from J, with 15 bases between. The CDR3 totals 14 residues. Germline V gene lookup returns CDR1 SGHAT and CDR2 FQNNGV. This chain's CDR3 is CASSASTAPETQYF. The CDR3 DNA reads TGTGCCAGCAGCGCCTCCACAGCCCCGGAGACCCAGTACTTC.

This clone showed up just once. V usage is TRBV21-1 and J usage is TRBJ2-3; the tabulated D call, TRBD2, remains unverified against the DNA. TRBV21-1 is noted as a pseudogene. This CDR3 comprises 16 residues. In DNA, the CDR3 is TGTGCCAGCAGCAAAGCTCCGGGAAAGTACACAGATACGCAGTATTTT. It specifies CASSKAPGKYTDTQYF.

The chain links TRBV28 to TRBJ1-2, with unresolved D. Per germline, CDR1 MDHEN and CDR2 SYDVKM. The CDR3 has 14 amino acids. With 5 bases removed from V and 4 bases from J, the gap between germline ends came to 14 bases. The CDR3 region has the DNA TGTGCCAGCAGTACCTACGTAGAAGGCTATGGCTACACCTTC. This encodes CASSTYVEGYGYTF.

This chain connects TRBV10-1 to TRBJ1-6; D unresolved. Germline V gene data show CDR1 as WNHNN and CDR2 as SYGVQD (reference sequence). The CDR3 runs 15 residues. The CDR3 DNA is TGCGCAGCCCCCTCAGGATGCTCCTATAATTCACCCCTCCACTTT. It encodes CAAPSGCSYNSPLHF.

This clone was seen a few times. The rearrangement joins TRBV7-2 to TRBJ2-5; a possible D gene is TRBD2 (6 bases). Germline CDR1 reads SGHTA; CDR2 reads FQGNSA. The CDR3 is made up of 15 amino acids. V lost 3 bases and J 4 bases, leaving 15 bases between the germline ends. The DNA for the CDR3 is TGTGCCAGCAGCTTTTCGGGGGATCGTAGAGAGACCCAGTACTTC. Residues: CASSFSGDRRETQYF. The full variable domain, its missing parts supplied by reference TRBV7-2 and TRBJ2-5, is GAGVSQSPSNKVTEKGKDVELRCDPISGHTALYWYRQSLGQGLEFLIYFQGNSAPDKSGLPSDRFSAERTGGSVSTLTIQRTQQEDSAVYLCASSFSGDRRETQYFGPGTRLLVL.

The CDR3 nucleotides are TGTGCCAGCAGTGAAGCCACGGGCTTAAACACCGGGGAGCTGTTTTTT. Translation gives CASSEATGLNTGELFF. This chain connects TRBV2 to TRBJ2-2, with unresolved D. V dropped 0 bases and J dropped 2 bases, with 10 bases sitting between them. CDR1 and CDR2 (germline): SNHLY, FYNNEI. The CDR3 spans 16 residues.

The V gene is TRBV9, the J gene TRBJ1-1; D is ambiguous. The germline V gene has CDR1 SGDLS and CDR2 YYNGEE. CDR3 length: 13 amino acids. Trimming left V 2 bases short and J 3 bases short, with 8 bases between. The CDR3 loop reads CASSVSGDTEAFF. CDR3 nucleotides: TGTGCCAGCAGCGTGAGCGGGGACACTGAAGCTTTCTTT.